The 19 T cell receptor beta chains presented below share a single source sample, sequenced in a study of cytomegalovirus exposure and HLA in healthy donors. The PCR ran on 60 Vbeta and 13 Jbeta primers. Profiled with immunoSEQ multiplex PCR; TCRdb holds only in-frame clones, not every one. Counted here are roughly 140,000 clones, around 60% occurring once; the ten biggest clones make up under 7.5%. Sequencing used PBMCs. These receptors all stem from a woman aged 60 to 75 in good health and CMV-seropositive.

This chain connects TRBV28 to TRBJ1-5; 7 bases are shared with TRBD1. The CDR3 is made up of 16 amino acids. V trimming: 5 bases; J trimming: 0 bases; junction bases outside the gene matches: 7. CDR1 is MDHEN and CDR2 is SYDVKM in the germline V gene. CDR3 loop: CASSSTGQISNQPQHF. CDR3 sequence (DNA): TGTGCCAGCAGTAGCACGGGACAGATTAGCAATCAGCCCCAGCATTTT.

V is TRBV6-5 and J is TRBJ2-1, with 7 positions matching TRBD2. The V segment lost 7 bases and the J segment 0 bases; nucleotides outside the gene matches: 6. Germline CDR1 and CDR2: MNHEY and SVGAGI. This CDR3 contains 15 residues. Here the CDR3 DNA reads TGTGCCAGCAAGTCAAGCGGGATCTCCTACAATGAGCAGTTCTTC. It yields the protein CASKSSGISYNEQFF.

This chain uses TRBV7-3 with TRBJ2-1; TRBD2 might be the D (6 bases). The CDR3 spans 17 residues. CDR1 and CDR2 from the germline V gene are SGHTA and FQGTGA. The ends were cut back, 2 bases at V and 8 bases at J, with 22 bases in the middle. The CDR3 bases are TGTGCCAGCAGCTTATCTGTCTGGGGTAGCGGTAGGGATGAGCAGTTCTTC. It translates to CASSLSVWGSGRDEQFF.

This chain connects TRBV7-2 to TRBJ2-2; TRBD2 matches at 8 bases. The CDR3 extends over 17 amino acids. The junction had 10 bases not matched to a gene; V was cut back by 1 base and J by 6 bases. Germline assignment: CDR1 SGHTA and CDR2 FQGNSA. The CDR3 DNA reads TGTGCCAGCAGCTTAGAGTTCGGCGGGAGGAGCGCCGGGGAGCTGTTTTTT. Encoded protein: CASSLEFGGRSAGELFF.

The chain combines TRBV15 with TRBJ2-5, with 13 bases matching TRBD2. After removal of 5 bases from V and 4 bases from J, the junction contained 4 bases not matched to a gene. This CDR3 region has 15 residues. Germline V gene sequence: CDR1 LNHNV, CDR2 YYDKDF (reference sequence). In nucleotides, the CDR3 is TGTGCCACCAGCGTGGGACTAGCGGGAAGAGAGACCCAGTACTTC. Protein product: CATSVGLAGRETQYF.

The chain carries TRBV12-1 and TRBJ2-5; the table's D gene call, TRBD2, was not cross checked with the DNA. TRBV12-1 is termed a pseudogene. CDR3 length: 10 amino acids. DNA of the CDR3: TGTGCCAGTGCGAGTGTGTACCAGTACTTC. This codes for CASASVYQYF.

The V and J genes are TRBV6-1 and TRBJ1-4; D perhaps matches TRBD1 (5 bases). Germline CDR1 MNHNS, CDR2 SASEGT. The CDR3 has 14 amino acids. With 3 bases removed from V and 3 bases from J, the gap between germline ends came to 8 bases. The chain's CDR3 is CASSDGGANEKLFF. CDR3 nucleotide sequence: TGTGCCAGCAGTGACGGGGGAGCTAATGAAAAACTGTTTTTT.

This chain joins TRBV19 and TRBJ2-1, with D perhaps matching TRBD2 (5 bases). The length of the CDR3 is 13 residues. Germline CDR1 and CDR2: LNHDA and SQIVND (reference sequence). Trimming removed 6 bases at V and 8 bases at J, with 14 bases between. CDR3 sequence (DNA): TGTGCCAGTAGGTCCGGAGGTGGCGATGAGCAGTTCTTC. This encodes CASRSGGGDEQFF. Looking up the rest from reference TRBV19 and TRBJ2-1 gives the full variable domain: DGGITQSPKYLFRKEGQNVTLSCEQNLNHDAMYWYRQDPGQGLRLIYYSQIVNDFQKGDIAEGYSVSREKKESFPLTVTSAQKNPTAFYLCASRSGGGDEQFFGPGTRLTVL.

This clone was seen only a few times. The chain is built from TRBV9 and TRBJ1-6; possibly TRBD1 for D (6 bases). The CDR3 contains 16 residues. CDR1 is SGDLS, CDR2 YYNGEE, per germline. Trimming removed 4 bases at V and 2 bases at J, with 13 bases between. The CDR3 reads CASSRTVDPYNSPLHF. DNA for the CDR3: TGTGCCAGCAGCCGGACAGTAGACCCCTATAATTCACCCCTCCACTTT.

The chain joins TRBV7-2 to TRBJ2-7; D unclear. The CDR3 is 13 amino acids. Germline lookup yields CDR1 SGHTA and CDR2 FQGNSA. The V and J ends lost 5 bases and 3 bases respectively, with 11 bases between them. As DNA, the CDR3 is TGTGCCAGCAGCCCCAGGCCCGGCTACGAGCAGTACTTC. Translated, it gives CASSPRPGYEQYF.

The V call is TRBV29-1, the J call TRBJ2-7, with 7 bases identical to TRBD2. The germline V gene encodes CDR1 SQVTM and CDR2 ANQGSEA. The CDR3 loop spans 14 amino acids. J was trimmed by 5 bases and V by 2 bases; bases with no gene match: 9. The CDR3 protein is CSVEYGGTVHEQYF. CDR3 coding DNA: TGCAGCGTTGAATACGGGGGGACGGTTCACGAGCAGTACTTC.

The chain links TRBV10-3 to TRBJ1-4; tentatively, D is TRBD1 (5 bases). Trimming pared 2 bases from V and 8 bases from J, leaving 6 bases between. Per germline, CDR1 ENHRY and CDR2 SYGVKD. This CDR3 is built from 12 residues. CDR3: CAISEKGEKLFF. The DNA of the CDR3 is TGTGCCATCAGTGAGAAGGGGGAAAAACTGTTTTTT.

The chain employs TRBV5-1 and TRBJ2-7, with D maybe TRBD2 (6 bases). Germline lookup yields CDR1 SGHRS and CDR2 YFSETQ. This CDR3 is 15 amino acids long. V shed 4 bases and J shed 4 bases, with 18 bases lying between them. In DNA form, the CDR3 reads TGCGCCAGCAGCCCCCGTGGGGGGAGTGGGTACGAGCAGTACTTC. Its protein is CASSPRGGSGYEQYF.

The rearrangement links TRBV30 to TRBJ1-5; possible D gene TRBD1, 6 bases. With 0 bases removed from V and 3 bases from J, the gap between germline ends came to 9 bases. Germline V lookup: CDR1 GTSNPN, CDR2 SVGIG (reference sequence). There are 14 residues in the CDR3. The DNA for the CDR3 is TGTGCCTGGAGTGTAGGGGGAAACAATCAGCCCCAGCATTTT. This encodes CAWSVGGNNQPQHF.

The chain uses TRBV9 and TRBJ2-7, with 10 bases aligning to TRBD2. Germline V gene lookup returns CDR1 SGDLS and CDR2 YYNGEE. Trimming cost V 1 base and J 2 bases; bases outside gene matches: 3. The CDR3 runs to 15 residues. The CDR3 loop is CASSVTAGGTYEQYF. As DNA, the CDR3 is TGTGCCAGCAGCGTAACAGCGGGGGGGACCTACGAGCAGTACTTC.

The CDR3 is CAWRGGTWEAFF. CDR3 bases: TGTGCCTGGAGGGGAGGGACATGGGAAGCTTTCTTT. The chain employs TRBV30 and TRBJ1-1; D might be TRBD1 (6 bases). This CDR3 is built from 12 residues. CDR1 is GTSNPN and CDR2 is SVGIG in the germline V gene (reference sequence). Trimming removed 3 bases at V and 8 bases at J, with 13 bases between. The full variable domain, in which reference TRBV30 and TRBJ1-1 provide the parts outside the CDR3, is SQTIHQWPATLVQPVGSPLSLECTVEGTSNPNLYWYRQAAGRGLQLLFYSVGIGQISSEVPQNLSASRPQDRQFILSSKKLLLSDSGFYLCAWRGGTWEAFFGQGTRLTVV.

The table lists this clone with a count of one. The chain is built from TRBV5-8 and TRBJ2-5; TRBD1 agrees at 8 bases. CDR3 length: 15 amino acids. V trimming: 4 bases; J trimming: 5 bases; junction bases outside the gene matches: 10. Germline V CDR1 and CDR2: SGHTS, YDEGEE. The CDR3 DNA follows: TGTGCCAGCAGCCCAGGGGACAGGCAGACGGAGACCCAGTACTTC. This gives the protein CASSPGDRQTETQYF.

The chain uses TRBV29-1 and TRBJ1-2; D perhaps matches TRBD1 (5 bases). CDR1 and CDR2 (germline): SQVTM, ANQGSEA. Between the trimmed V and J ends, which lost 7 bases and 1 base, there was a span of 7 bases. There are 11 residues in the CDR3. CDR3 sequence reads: CSGRGNYGYTF. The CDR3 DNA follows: TGCAGCGGAAGGGGTAACTATGGCTACACCTTC.

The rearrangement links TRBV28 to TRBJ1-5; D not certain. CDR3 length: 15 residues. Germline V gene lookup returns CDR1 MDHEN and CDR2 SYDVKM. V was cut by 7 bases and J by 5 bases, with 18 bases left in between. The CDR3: CASTRTGWSDQPQHF. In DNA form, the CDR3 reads TGTGCCAGCACCAGGACTGGTTGGAGTGATCAGCCCCAGCATTTT.